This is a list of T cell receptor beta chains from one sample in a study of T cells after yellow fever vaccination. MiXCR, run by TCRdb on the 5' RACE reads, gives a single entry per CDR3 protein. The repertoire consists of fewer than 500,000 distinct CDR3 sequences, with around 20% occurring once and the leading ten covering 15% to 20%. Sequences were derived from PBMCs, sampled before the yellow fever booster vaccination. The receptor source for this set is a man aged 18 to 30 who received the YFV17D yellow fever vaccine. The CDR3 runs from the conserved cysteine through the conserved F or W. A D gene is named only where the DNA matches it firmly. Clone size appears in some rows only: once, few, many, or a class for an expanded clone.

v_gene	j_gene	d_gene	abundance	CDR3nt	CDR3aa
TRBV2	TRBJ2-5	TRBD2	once	TGTGCCAGCAGAATAGCGGGGTGGCAAGAGACCCAGTACTTC	CASRIAGWQETQYF
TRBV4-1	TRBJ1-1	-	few	TGCGCCAGCAGCCAAGTATCATCAGGTAACACTGAAGCTTTCTTT	CASSQVSSGNTEAFF
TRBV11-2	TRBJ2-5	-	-	TGTGCCAGCAGCTTAGGCCACCCCGAGACCCAGTACTTC	CASSLGHPETQYF
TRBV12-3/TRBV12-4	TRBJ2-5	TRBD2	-	TGTGCCAGCAGCCCGTCTGAGCGGGGGGGATGGACCCAGTACTTC	CASSPSERGGWTQYF
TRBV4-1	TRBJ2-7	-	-	TGCGCCAGCAGCTCTACAGGGTTCTACGAGCAGTACTTC	CASSSTGFYEQYF
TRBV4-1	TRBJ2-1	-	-	TGCGCCAGCAGCGATCAAAGGGCGGGGAACAATGAGCAGTTCTTC	CASSDQRAGNNEQFF
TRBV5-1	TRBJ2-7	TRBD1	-	TGCGCCAGCAGCCCCGGACAGGGGGCGATTTACGAGCAGTACTTC	CASSPGQGAIYEQYF
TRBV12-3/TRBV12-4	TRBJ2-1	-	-	TGTGCCAGCAGTTTAACCATACGGGACAATGAGCAGTTCTTC	CASSLTIRDNEQFF
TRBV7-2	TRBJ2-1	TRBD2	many	TGTGCCAGCAGCTTCTCCGGGACTAGCGGGGGGGTAAATGAGCAGTTCTTC	CASSFSGTSGGVNEQFF
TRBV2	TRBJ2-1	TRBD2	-	TGTGCCAGCAGTTCCGGGGGGGCAGTCTACAATGAGCAGTTCTTC	CASSSGGAVYNEQFF
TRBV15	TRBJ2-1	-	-	TGTGCCACCAGCAGAGAAAGCAGCTCCTACAATGAGCAGTTCTTC	CATSRESSSYNEQFF
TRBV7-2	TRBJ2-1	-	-	TGTGCCAGCAGCTCGGACACCGGATACAATGAGCAGTTCTTC	CASSSDTGYNEQFF
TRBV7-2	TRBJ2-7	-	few	TGTGCCAGCAGCTTAAGGGGTAACGACGCCTACGAGCAGTACTTC	CASSLRGNDAYEQYF
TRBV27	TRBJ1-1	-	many	TGTGCCAGCAGTCCTTCCAGGCTGAACACTGAAGCTTTCTTT	CASSPSRLNTEAFF
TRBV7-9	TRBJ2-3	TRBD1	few	TGTGCCAGCAGCTTTCTACGGCAGGGGGCAGATACGCAGTATTTT	CASSFLRQGADTQYF
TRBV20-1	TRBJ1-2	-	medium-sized	TGCAGTGCTGACGACAGCTATGGCTACACCTTC	CSADDSYGYTF
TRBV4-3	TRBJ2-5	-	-	TGCGCCAGCAGCCAAGATCCGACTCTTGTGGAGACCCAGTACTTC	CASSQDPTLVETQYF